This TCR beta chain was found in a study of shared clonotypes between healthy human individuals. Notes on this clone: What it binds is not known.

Some clones are missing from TCRdb's copy, which holds only in-frame ones; the method was immunoSEQ multiplex PCR. The table shows around 370,000 clones, with about 97% occurring only once. Donors were Caucasian adults residing in Nashville, Tennessee, USA. The V gene lost 3 bases and the J gene lost 0 bases, with 3 bases spanning the gap. The CDR3 has 12 amino acids. CDR1 is LGHNA, CDR2 YNFKEQ, per germline. Study conclusions and caveats: With several donors compared, about 5% of naive CD4 clonotypes were shared.

The clonotype originates from a man in his thirties or forties in good health. The V and J genes are TRBV4-2 and TRBJ2-7, with unresolved D. Input material: memory CD8+ T cells sorted from blood. Subset reported: CD45RO+ cells pooled with CCR7-negative TemRA cells. CDR3 DNA: TGTGCCAGCAGCCATGACTCCTACGAGCAGTACTTC. Its protein is CASSHDSYEQYF.